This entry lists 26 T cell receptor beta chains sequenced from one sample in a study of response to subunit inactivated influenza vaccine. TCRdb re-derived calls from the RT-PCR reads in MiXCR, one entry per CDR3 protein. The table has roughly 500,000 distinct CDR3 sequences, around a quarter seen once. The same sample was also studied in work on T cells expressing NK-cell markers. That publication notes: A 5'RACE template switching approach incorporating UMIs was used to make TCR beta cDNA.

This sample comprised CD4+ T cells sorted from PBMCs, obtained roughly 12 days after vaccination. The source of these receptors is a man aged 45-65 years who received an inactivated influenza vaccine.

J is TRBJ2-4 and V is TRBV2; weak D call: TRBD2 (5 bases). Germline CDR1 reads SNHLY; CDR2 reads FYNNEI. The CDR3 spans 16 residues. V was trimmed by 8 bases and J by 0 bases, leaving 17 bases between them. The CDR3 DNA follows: TGTGCCAGCTCCCGGAGGTACTCCGCAGCCAAAAACATTCAGTACTTC. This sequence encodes CASSRRYSAAKNIQYF.

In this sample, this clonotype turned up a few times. CDR3 residues: CASSLFQDWGNEQFF. The CDR3 nucleotides are TGTGCCAGCAGTTTATTTCAGGATTGGGGCAATGAGCAGTTCTTC. The J gene is TRBJ2-1, the V gene TRBV28, with unresolved D. CDR3 length equals 15 residues. The germline V gene encodes CDR1 MDHEN and CDR2 SYDVKM. The V end was cut by 1 base, the J end by 6 bases, with 13 bases between. Full variable domain (missing parts from reference TRBV28 and TRBJ2-1): DVKVTQSSRYLVKRTGEKVFLECVQDMDHENMFWYRQDPGLGLRLIYFSYDVKMKEKGDIPEGYSVSREKKERFSLILESASTNQTSMYLCASSLFQDWGNEQFFGPGTRLTVL.

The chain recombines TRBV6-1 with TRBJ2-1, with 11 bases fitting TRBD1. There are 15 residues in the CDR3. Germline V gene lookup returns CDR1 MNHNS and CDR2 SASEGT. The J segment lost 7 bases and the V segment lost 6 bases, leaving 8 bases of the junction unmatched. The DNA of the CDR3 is TGTGCCAGCAGCAAAGGACAGGGGGCTGGGAATGAGCAGTTCTTC. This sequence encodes CASSKGQGAGNEQFF.

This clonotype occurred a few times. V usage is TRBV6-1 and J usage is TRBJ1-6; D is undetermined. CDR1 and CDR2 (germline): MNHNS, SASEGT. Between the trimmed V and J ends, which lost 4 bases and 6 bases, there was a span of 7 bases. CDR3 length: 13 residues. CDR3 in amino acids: CASSANANSPLHF. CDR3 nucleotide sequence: TGTGCCAGCAGTGCAAATGCTAATTCACCCCTCCACTTT.

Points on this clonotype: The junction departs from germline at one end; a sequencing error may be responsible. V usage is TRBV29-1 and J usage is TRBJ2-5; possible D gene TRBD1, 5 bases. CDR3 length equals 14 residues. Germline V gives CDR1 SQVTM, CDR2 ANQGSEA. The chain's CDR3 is CSVEESGKQETLYF. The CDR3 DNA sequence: TGCAGCGTTGAAGAATCAGGGAAACAAGAGACCCTGTACTTC.

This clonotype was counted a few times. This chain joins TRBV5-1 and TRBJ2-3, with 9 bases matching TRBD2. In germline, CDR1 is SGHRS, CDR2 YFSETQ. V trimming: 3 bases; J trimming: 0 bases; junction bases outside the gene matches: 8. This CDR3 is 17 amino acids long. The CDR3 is CASSSLSSGTSTDTQYF. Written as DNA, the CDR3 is TGCGCCAGCAGCTCCCTCTCTAGCGGGACTAGCACAGATACGCAGTATTTT.

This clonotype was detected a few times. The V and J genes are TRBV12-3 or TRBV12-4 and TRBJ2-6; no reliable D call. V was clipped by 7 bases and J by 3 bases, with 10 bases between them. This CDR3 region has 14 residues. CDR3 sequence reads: CASNRLSGANVLTF. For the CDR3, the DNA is TGTGCCAGCAATCGGTTAAGTGGGGCCAACGTCCTGACTTTC.

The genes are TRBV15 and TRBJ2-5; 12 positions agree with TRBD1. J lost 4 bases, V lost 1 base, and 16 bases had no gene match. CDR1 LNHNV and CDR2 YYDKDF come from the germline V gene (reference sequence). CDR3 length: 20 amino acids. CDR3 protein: CATSRGWSVRGQGASETQYF. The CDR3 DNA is TGTGCCACCAGCAGAGGGTGGTCCGTACGGGGACAGGGGGCTTCAGAGACCCAGTACTTC.

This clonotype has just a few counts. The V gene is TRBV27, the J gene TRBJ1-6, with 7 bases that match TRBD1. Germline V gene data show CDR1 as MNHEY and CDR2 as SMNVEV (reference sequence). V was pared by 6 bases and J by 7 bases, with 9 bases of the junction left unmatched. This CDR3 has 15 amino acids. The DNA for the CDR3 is TGTGCCAGCAGCCAATCGACAGGGCTAAATTCACCCCTCCACTTT. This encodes CASSQSTGLNSPLHF.

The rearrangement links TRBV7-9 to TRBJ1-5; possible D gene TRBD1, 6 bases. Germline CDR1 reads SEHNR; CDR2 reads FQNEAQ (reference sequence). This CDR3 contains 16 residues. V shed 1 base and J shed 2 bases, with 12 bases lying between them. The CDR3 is CASSLGGARGNQPQHF. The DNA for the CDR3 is TGTGCCAGCAGCTTAGGGGGGGCTAGGGGCAATCAGCCCCAGCATTTT.

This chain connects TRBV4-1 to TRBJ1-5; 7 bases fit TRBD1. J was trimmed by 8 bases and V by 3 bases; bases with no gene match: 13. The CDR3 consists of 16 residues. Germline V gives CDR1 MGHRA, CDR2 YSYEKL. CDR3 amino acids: CASSQHRGYLGEPQHF. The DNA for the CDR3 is TGCGCCAGCAGCCAGCACAGGGGCTACCTTGGGGAGCCCCAGCATTTT.

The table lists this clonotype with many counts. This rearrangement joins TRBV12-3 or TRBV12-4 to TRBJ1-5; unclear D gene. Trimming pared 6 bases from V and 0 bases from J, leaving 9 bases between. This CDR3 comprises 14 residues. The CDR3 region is CASRPEGSNQPQHF. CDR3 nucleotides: TGTGCCAGCAGACCGGAGGGTAGCAATCAGCCCCAGCATTTT.

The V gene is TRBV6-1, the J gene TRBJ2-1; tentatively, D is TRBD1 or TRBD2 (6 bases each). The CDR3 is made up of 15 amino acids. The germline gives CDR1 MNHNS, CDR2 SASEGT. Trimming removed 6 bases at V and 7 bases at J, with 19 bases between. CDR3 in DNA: TGTGCCAGCAGCCCTTTTCTAGGGGGGAAAAATGAGCAGTTCTTC. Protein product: CASSPFLGGKNEQFF.

This CDR3 reads CASSQEAGRSSPLHF. The CDR3 nucleotides read TGCGCCAGCAGCCAAGAGGCAGGGCGGTCCTCACCCCTCCACTTT. The chain uses TRBV4-3 and TRBJ1-6; D possibly corresponds to TRBD1 (5 bases). The V gene lost 0 bases and the J gene lost 10 bases, with 13 bases spanning the gap. This CDR3 is built from 15 residues. Germline assignment: CDR1 LGHNA and CDR2 YSLEER.

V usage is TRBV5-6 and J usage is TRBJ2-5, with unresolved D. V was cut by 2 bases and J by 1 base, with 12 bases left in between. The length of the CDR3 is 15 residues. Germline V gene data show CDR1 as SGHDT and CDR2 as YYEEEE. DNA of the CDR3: TGTGCCAGCAGCTTCTTCAGCAGCCGCCAAGAGACCCAGTACTTC. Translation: CASSFFSSRQETQYF.

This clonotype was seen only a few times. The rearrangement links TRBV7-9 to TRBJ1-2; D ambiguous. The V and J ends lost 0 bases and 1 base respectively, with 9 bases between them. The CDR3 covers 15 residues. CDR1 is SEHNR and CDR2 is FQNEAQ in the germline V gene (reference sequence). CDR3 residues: CASSLAGQINYGYTF. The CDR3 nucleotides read TGTGCCAGCAGCTTAGCGGGCCAGATTAACTATGGCTACACCTTC.

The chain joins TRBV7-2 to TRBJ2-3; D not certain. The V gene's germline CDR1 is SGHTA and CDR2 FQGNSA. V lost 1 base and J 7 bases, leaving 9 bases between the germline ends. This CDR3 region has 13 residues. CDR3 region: CASSLGRYYTQYF. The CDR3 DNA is TGTGCCAGCAGCTTAGGCAGATATTATACGCAGTATTTT.

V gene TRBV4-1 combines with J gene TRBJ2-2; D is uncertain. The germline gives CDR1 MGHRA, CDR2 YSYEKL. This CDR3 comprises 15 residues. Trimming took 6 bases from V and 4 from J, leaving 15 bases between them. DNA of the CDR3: TGCGCCAGCAGTCTTGGCTCGGTCCTCACCGGGGAGCTGTTTTTT. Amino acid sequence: CASSLGSVLTGELFF.

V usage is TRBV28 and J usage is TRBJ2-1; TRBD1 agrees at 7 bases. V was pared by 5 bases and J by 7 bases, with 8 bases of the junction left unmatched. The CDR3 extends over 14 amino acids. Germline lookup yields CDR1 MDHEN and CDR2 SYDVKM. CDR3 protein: CASSPPDRQNEQFF. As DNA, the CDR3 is TGTGCCAGCAGTCCGCCGGACAGGCAGAATGAGCAGTTCTTC.

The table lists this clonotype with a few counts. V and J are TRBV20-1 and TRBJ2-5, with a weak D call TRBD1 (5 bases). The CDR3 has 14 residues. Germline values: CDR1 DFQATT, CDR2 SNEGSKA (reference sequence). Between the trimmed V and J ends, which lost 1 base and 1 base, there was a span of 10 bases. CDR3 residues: CSARGGPRQETQYF. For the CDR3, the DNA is TGCAGTGCTAGAGGGGGCCCGCGCCAAGAGACCCAGTACTTC.

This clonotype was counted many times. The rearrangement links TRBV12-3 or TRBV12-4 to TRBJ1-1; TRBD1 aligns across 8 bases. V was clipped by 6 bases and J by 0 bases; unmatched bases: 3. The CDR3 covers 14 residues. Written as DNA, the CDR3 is TGTGCCAGCAGGACAGGGGTTGTGAACACTGAAGCTTTCTTT. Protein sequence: CASRTGVVNTEAFF.

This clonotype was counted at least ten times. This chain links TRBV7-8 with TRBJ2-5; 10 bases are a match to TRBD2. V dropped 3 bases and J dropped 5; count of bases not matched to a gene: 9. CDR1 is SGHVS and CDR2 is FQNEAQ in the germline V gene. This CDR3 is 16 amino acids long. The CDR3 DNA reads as TGTGCCAGCAGCTTCACAACTAGCGGGAACGTCGAGACCCAGTACTTC. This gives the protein CASSFTTSGNVETQYF.

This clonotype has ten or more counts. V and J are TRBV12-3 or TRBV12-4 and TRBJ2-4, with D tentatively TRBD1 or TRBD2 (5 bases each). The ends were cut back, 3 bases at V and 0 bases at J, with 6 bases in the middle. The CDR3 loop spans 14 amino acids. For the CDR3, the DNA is TGTGCCAGCAGTTTGGGGGTAGCCAAAAACATTCAGTACTTC. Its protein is CASSLGVAKNIQYF.

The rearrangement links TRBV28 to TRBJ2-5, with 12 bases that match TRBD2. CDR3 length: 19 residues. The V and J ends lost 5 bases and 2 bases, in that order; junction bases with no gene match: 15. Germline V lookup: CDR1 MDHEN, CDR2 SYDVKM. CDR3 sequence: CASSPLRERTSGEQETQYF. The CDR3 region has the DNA TGTGCCAGCAGTCCCCTGAGGGAAAGGACTAGCGGGGAGCAAGAGACCCAGTACTTC.

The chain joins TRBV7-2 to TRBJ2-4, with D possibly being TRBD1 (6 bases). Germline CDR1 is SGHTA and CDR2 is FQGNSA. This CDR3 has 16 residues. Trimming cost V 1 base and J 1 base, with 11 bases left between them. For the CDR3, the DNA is TGTGCCAGCAGCTTAGGAGGGGGAAGGGCCAAAAACATTCAGTACTTC. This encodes CASSLGGGRAKNIQYF.

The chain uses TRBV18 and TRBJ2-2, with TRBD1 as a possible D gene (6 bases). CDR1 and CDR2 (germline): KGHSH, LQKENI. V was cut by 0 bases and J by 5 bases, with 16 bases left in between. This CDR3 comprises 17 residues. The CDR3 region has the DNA TGTGCCAGCTCACCACCGTTTGGACAGTCCGCAACCGGGGAGCTGTTTTTT. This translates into CASSPPFGQSATGELFF.